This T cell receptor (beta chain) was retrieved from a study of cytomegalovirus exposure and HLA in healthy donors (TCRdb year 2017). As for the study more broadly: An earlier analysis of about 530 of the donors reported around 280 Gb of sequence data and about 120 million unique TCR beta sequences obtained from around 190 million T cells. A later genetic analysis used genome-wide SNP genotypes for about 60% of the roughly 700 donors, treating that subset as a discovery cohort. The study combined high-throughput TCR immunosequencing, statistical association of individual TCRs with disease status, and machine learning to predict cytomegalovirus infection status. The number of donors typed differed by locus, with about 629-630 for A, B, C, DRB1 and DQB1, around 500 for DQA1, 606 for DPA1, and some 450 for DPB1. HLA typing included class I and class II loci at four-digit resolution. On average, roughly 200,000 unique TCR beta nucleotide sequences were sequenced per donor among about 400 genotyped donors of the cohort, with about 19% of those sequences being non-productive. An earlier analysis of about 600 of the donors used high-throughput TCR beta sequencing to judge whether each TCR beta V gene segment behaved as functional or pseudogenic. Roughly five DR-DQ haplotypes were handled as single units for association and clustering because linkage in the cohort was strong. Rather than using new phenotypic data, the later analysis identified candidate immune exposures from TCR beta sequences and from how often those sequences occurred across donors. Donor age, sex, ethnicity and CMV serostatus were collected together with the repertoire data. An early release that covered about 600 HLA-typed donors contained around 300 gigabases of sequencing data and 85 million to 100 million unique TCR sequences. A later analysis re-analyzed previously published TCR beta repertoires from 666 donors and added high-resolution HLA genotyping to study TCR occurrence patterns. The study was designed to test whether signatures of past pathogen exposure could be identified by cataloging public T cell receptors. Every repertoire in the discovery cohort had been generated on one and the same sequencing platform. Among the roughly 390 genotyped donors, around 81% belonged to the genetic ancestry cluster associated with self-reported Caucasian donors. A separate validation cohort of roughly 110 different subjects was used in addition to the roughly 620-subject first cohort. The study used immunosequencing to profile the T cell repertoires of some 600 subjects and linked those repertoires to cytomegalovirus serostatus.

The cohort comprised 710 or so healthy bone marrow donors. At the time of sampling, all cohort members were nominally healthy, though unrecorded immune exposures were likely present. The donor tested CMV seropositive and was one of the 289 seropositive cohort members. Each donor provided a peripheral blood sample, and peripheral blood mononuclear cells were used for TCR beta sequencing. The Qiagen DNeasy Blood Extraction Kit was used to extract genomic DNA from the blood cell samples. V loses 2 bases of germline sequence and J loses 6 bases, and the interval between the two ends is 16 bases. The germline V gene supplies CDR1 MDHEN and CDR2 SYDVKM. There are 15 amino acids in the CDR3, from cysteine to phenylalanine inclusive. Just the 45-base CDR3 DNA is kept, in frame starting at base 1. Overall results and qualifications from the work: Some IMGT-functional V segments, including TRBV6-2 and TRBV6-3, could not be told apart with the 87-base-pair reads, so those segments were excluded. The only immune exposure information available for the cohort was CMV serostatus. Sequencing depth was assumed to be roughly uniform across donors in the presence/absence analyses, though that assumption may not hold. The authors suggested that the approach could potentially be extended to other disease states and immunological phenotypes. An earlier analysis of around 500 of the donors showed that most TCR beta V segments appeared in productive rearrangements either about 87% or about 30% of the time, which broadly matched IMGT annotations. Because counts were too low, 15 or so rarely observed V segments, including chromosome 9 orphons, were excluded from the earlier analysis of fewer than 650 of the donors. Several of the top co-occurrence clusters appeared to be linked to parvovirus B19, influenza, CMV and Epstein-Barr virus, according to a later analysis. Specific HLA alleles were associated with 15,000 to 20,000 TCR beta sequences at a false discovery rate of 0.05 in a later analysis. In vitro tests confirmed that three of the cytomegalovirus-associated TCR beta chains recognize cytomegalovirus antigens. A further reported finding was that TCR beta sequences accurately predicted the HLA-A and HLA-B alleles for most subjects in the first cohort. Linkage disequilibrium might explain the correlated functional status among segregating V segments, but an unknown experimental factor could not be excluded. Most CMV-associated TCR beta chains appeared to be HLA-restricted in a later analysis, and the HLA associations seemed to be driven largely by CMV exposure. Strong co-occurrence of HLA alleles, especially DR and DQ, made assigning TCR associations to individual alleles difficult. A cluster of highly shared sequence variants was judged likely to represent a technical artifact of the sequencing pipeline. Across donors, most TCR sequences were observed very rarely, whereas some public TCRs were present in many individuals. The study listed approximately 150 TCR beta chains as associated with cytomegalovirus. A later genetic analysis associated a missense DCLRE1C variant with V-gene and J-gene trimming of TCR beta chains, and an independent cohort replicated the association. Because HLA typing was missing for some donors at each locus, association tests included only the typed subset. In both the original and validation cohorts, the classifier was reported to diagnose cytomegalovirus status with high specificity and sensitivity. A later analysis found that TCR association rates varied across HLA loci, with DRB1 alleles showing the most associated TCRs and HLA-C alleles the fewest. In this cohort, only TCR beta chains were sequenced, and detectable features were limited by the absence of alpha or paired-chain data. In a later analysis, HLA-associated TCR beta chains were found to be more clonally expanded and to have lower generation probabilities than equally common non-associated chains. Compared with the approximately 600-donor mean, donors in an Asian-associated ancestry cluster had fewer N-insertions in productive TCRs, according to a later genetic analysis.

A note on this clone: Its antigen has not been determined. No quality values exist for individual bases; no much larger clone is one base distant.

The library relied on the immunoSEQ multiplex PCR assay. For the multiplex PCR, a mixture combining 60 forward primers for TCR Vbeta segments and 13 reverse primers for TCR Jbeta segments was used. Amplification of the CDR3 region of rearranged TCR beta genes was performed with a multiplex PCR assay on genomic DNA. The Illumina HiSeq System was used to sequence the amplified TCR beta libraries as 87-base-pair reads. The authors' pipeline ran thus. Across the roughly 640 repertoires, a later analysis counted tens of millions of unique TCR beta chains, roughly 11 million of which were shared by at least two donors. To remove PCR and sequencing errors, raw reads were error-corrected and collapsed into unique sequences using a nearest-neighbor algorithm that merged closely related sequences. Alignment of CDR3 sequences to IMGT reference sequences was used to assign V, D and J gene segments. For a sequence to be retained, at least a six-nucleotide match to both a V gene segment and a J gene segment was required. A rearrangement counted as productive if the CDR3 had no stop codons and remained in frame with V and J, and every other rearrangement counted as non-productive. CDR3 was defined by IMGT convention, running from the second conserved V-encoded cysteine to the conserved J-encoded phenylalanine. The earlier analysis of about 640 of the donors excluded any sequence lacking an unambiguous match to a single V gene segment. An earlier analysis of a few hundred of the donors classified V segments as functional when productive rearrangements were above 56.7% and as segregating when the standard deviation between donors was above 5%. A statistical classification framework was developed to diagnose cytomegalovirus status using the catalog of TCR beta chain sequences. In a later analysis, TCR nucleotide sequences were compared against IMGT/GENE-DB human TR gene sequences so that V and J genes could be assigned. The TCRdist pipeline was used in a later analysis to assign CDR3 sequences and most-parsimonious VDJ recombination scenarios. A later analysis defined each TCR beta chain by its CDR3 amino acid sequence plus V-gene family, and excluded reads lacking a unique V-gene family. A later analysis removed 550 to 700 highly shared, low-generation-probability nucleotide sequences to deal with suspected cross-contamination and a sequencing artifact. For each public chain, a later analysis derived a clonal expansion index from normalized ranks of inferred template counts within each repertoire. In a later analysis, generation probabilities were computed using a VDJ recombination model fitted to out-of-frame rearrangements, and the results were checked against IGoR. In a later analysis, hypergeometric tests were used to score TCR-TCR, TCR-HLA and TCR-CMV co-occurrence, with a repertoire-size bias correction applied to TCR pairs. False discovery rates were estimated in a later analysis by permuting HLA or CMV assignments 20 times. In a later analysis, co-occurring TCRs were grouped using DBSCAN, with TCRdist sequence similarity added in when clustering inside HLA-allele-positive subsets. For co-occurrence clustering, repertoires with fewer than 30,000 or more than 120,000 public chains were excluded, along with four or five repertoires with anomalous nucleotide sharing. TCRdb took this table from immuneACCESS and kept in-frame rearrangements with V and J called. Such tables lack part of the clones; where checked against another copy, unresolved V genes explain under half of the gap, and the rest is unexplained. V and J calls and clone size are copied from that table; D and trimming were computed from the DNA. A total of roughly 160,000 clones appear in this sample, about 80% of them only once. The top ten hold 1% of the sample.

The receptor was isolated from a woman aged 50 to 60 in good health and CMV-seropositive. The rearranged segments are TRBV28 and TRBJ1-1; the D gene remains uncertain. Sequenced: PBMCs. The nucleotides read TGTGCCAGCAGTTTACTACAGCGGACGGCCCCTGAAGCTTTCTTT. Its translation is CASSLLQRTAPEAFF.